This T cell receptor (beta chain) was documented in a study of blood T cell repertoires in COVID-19. Study-level background: Samples representing acute and convalescent COVID-19 were sourced from the United States, Italy and Spain. Nucleic acid was either cDNA or gDNA, and it came from T cells, B-cell-depleted T cells, or PBMCs.

Source study methods: Amplification of reference gene primers provided the estimated nucleated cell counts. Sequencing used immunoSEQ multiplex PCR; TCRdb keeps in-frame clones, though not all of them. V and J calls and clone size are as listed in that table; D and trimming were resolved from the DNA. The sample shows more than 350,000 clones, 85% to 90% of them seen only once. Germline V gives CDR1 MNHNS, CDR2 SASEGT. CDR3 length: 16 amino acids. Losses at the gene ends were 2 bases for V and 4 bases for J; bases not matched to a gene: 11. Grouping used clinical history reported by participants in a survey and questionnaire.

The source of this sequence is a man younger than 35 who had recovered from COVID-19. J is TRBJ2-7 and V is TRBV6-1; 7 bases are a match to TRBD1. The sample was PBMCs or T cells enriched from blood (not recorded which). The CDR3 DNA sequence: TGTGCCAGCAGTGAAACTTGGGACAGAAAGAAATACGAGCAGTACTTC. It translates to CASSETWDRKKYEQYF.